These 15 T cell receptor beta chains were sequenced from one sample in a study of blood T cell repertoires in COVID-19. Assay used: immunoSEQ multiplex PCR; TCRdb lists only in-frame clones, some missing. This sample yields under 250,000 clones, of which about 80% are seen a single time; roughly 3% belongs to the top ten. The sample consisted of peripheral blood. The receptors here all came from a woman in her thirties who had recovered from COVID-19.

This clone has only a few counts. This sequence joins TRBV7-2 and TRBJ2-2; D is ambiguous. This CDR3 has 13 residues. V lost 5 bases to trimming and J lost 3 bases, with 7 bases between them. Germline CDR1 is SGHTA and CDR2 is FQGNSA. CDR3 sequence (DNA): TGTGCCAGCAGCATCAGGCACACCGGGGAGCTGTTTTTT. Translating it yields CASSIRHTGELFF.

The rearrangement joins TRBV24-1 to TRBJ1-2; TRBD1 matches 9 bases. Germline V gene lookup returns CDR1 KGHDR and CDR2 SFDVKD. The CDR3 is made up of 15 amino acids. V shed 2 bases, J shed 4 bases, and the junction held 4 bases outside the gene matches. Here the CDR3 reads CATSDSPDRGYGYTF. DNA of the CDR3: TGTGCCACCAGTGATTCCCCGGACAGGGGCTATGGCTACACCTTC.

The gene calls are TRBV7-3 and TRBJ2-5; 7 nucleotides match TRBD2. Trimming took 4 bases from V and 2 from J; bases not matched to a gene: 7. Germline CDR1 is SGHTA and CDR2 is FQGTGA. The CDR3 loop spans 15 amino acids. Here the CDR3 DNA reads TGTGCCAGCAGCTCCTCCGGGGGGTATCAAGAGACCCAGTACTTC. Translating it yields CASSSSGGYQETQYF.

The chain couples TRBV24-1 to TRBJ2-1, with a weak D call TRBD2 (6 bases). The CDR3 sequence is 15 residues long. The germline V and J ends were trimmed by 1 base and 2 bases, with 8 bases remaining between them. The germline V gene has CDR1 KGHDR and CDR2 SFDVKD. The CDR3 region is CATSDFGTPYNEQFF. In DNA, the CDR3 is TGTGCCACCAGTGATTTCGGGACTCCCTACAATGAGCAGTTCTTC.

This clone was counted at least ten times. The V gene is TRBV23-1, the J gene TRBJ2-7; TRBD1 aligns across 8 bases. TRBV23-1 carries the ORF label, with uncertain function. Trimming at V came to 1 base and at J to 6 bases, leaving 8 bases not matched to a gene. CDR3 length equals 15 residues. The CDR3, as DNA: TGCGCCAGCAGTCAATACGTGGACAGGGAAATCGAGCAGTACTTC. It yields the protein CASSQYVDREIEQYF.

V gene TRBV5-5 combines with J gene TRBJ1-6, with 9 bases fitting TRBD1. Trimming at V came to 3 bases and at J to 6 bases, leaving 1 base not matched to a gene. This CDR3 has 14 residues. Germline V lookup: CDR1 SGHKS, CDR2 YYEKEE (reference sequence). CDR3 nucleotide sequence: TGTGCCAGCAGCTCGGACAGGGGTAATTCACCCCTCCACTTT. It is translated as CASSSDRGNSPLHF.

The chain is built from TRBV7-2 and TRBJ2-3; 8 nucleotides match TRBD2. Germline V CDR1 and CDR2: SGHTA, FQGNSA. This CDR3 is 15 amino acids long. Trimming cost V 0 bases and J 5 bases; bases outside gene matches: 4. This CDR3 reads CASSLAGGRRDTQYF. The CDR3 DNA reads TGTGCCAGCAGCTTAGCTGGCGGGAGGAGAGATACGCAGTATTTT.

This clone was seen a handful of times. The gene calls are TRBV6-5 and TRBJ1-2; 8 nucleotides align to TRBD1. Germline assignment: CDR1 MNHEY and CDR2 SVGAGI. This CDR3 is 13 amino acids long. Trimming at V came to 6 bases and at J to 2 bases, leaving 2 bases not matched to a gene. CDR3 residues: CASSQGANYGYTF. CDR3 coding DNA: TGTGCCAGCAGCCAGGGGGCCAACTATGGCTACACCTTC.

V gene TRBV19 combines with J gene TRBJ2-1; D unresolved. V was shortened by 4 bases and J by 0 bases, with 10 bases between the two germline ends. The CDR3 consists of 15 residues. Germline CDR1 LNHDA, CDR2 SQIVND (reference sequence). CDR3 DNA: TGTGCCAGTAGTACTTCCGCGGACTCCTACAATGAGCAGTTCTTC. This gives the protein CASSTSADSYNEQFF.

J is TRBJ2-3 and V is TRBV2; D not resolved. The V gene's germline CDR1 is SNHLY and CDR2 FYNNEI. This CDR3 is built from 13 residues. The V and J ends lost 4 bases and 6 bases respectively, with 11 bases between them. The CDR3 DNA follows: TGTGCCAGCAGTGTTGAGGTCACGGATACGCAGTATTTT. Protein sequence: CASSVEVTDTQYF.

The chain couples TRBV28 to TRBJ2-7; D is undetermined. The CDR3 is 13 residues long. Trimming removed 3 bases from V and 6 bases from J, with 12 bases in between. The V gene's germline CDR1 is MDHEN and CDR2 SYDVKM. This CDR3 is CASSFLPGGEQYF. CDR3 coding DNA: TGTGCCAGCAGTTTCCTTCCCGGTGGCGAGCAGTACTTC. Looking up the rest from reference TRBV28 and TRBJ2-7 gives the full variable domain: DVKVTQSSRYLVKRTGEKVFLECVQDMDHENMFWYRQDPGLGLRLIYFSYDVKMKEKGDIPEGYSVSREKKERFSLILESASTNQTSMYLCASSFLPGGEQYFGPGTRLTVT.

The chain combines TRBV6-1 with TRBJ2-5; perhaps TRBD1 as D (6 bases). The CDR3 spans 16 residues. CDR1 is MNHNS and CDR2 is SASEGT in the germline V gene. Between the trimmed V and J ends, which lost 2 bases and 1 base, there was a span of 14 bases. CDR3 nucleotides: TGTGCCAGCAGTGAAATGAGCCGCAGGGGCCAAGAGACCCAGTACTTC. Translation: CASSEMSRRGQETQYF.

The rearrangement uses TRBV19 and TRBJ2-5; TRBD2 matches at 10 bases. Germline V CDR1 and CDR2: LNHDA, SQIVND (reference sequence). The CDR3 length is 15 residues. V dropped 4 bases and J dropped 3; count of bases not matched to a gene: 5. For the CDR3, the DNA is TGTGCCAGTAGTAGCGTGCTAGCGGGAGAAGAGACCCAGTACTTC. It specifies CASSSVLAGEETQYF.

About this clone itself: This CDR3 is also generated by other DNA sequences in the sample. CDR3 amino acids: CASSTAGVSYNEQFF. CDR3 in DNA: TGCGCCAGCAGCACAGCGGGAGTCTCCTACAATGAGCAGTTCTTC. The J gene is TRBJ2-1, the V gene TRBV5-1; the match to TRBD2 covers 8 bases. Germline assignment: CDR1 SGHRS and CDR2 YFSETQ. The V segment lost 4 bases and the J segment 0 bases; nucleotides outside the gene matches: 3. The CDR3 is 15 amino acids.

The chain recombines TRBV18 with TRBJ1-4, with D unresolved. Germline V CDR1 and CDR2: KGHSH, LQKENI. V was trimmed by 5 bases and J by 0 bases, leaving 13 bases between them. The CDR3 is 16 amino acids. The CDR3 here is CASSAYQDPTNEKLFF. CDR3 in DNA: TGTGCCAGCTCAGCCTACCAGGATCCAACTAATGAAAAACTGTTTTTT.